Shown below are 10 T cell receptor beta chains from a single sample sequenced in a study of cytomegalovirus exposure and HLA in healthy donors. Some clones are missing from TCRdb's copy, which holds only in-frame ones; the method was immunoSEQ multiplex PCR. The table includes about 180,000 clones, about 85% detected once. The sample consisted of PBMCs. The receptors here all came from a man younger than 35 in good health and CMV-seropositive.

The chain combines TRBV4-1 with TRBJ1-2; 8 bases align to TRBD1. Germline CDR1 reads MGHRA; CDR2 reads YSYEKL. Trimming at V came to 6 bases and at J to 6 bases, leaving 15 bases not matched to a gene. There are 16 residues in the CDR3. DNA of the CDR3: TGCGCCAGCAGGCCCAGGGGGCAGGGTTTAACTAATGGCTACACCTTC. Protein product: CASRPRGQGLTNGYTF.

The chain employs TRBV5-1 and TRBJ2-6, with no clear D. CDR1 is SGHRS and CDR2 is YFSETQ in the germline V gene. The CDR3 is 15 residues long. Trimming cost V 4 bases and J 0 bases, with 8 bases left between them. CDR3 in DNA: TGCGCCAGCAGCACTGCCCCCTCTGGGGCCAACGTCCTGACTTTC. Amino acid sequence: CASSTAPSGANVLTF.

This clone has a handful of counts. The gene calls are TRBV27 and TRBJ1-1; D may be TRBD1 (5 bases). The CDR3 loop spans 15 amino acids. In germline, CDR1 is MNHEY, CDR2 SMNVEV (reference sequence). The germline V and J ends were trimmed by 5 bases and 0 bases, with 13 bases remaining between them. As DNA, the CDR3 is TGTGCCAGCAGTCTGGACATTAACATGAACACTGAAGCTTTCTTT. This translates into CASSLDINMNTEAFF.

This clone has just a few counts. The CDR3 coding sequence is TGTGCCAGCAGCCTAACAGGGTCTTCAGGCTCACCCCTCCACTTT. Translated: CASSLTGSSGSPLHF. The genes are TRBV27 and TRBJ1-6, with D perhaps matching TRBD1 (6 bases). Trimming cost V 6 bases and J 10 bases, with 19 bases left between them. Germline CDR1 and CDR2: MNHEY and SMNVEV (reference sequence). This CDR3 contains 15 residues.

The CDR3 spells CATKLSGGALDGYNEQFF. As DNA, the CDR3 is TGTGCCACGAAACTATCGGGGGGCGCCTTAGATGGCTACAATGAGCAGTTCTTC. The chain uses TRBV15 and TRBJ2-1, with TRBD2 as a possible D gene (7 bases). V was trimmed by 9 bases and J by 3 bases, leaving 27 bases between them. The CDR3 has 18 amino acids. Germline V gene lookup returns CDR1 LNHNV and CDR2 YYDKDF (reference sequence).

The chain combines TRBV29-1 with TRBJ2-3, with 8 positions matching TRBD2. The germline CDR1 and CDR2 sequences are SQVTM and ANQGSEA. The CDR3 totals 16 residues. Unmatched junction bases numbered 9, after V lost 4 bases and J lost 0 bases. Here the CDR3 DNA reads TGCAGCGTTGTACTGGCGGGAGGAATAAGCACAGATACGCAGTATTTT. Residues: CSVVLAGGISTDTQYF.

This clone appeared a few times. V and J are TRBV6-1 and TRBJ1-1, with 7 bases matching TRBD1. The CDR3 consists of 13 residues. The V gene's germline CDR1 is MNHNS and CDR2 SASEGT. V shed 4 bases and J 8 bases; nucleotides not matched to a gene: 7. This chain's CDR3 is CASSAHRDREAFF. CDR3 DNA sequence: TGTGCCAGCAGTGCCCACCGGGACAGAGAAGCTTTCTTT.

For this clone: Other DNA sequences in the same sample also yield this CDR3. The J gene is TRBJ1-2, the V gene TRBV6-1; 8 positions match TRBD1. This CDR3 spans 14 amino acids. Germline CDR1 is MNHNS and CDR2 is SASEGT. J was trimmed by 4 bases and V by 2 bases; bases with no gene match: 3. For the CDR3, the DNA is TGTGCCAGCAGTGAATTGGGACAGGCCTATGGCTACACCTTC. Residues: CASSELGQAYGYTF.

The chain recombines TRBV28 with TRBJ2-3; TRBD1 matches 12 bases. Germline V gives CDR1 MDHEN, CDR2 SYDVKM. Trimming removed 5 bases from V and 4 bases from J; junction bases left unmatched: 7. The CDR3 runs 16 residues. CDR3 in DNA: TGTGCCAGCAGTACCTCCGGGACAGGGGGCGCAGATACGCAGTATTTT. Encoded protein: CASSTSGTGGADTQYF. The whole variable domain, remainder taken from reference TRBV28 and TRBJ2-3, is DVKVTQSSRYLVKRTGEKVFLECVQDMDHENMFWYRQDPGLGLRLIYFSYDVKMKEKGDIPEGYSVSREKKERFSLILESASTNQTSMYLCASSTSGTGGADTQYFGPGTRLTVL.

This chain joins TRBV6-5 and TRBJ2-7, with D maybe TRBD1 (6 bases). Trimming removed 2 bases from V and 7 bases from J, with 15 bases in between. In germline, CDR1 is MNHEY, CDR2 SVGAGI. The CDR3 sequence is 14 residues long. The CDR3 spells CASSYRGGRQEQYF. As DNA, the CDR3 is TGTGCCAGCAGTTACCGTGGGGGCCGTCAAGAGCAGTACTTC.